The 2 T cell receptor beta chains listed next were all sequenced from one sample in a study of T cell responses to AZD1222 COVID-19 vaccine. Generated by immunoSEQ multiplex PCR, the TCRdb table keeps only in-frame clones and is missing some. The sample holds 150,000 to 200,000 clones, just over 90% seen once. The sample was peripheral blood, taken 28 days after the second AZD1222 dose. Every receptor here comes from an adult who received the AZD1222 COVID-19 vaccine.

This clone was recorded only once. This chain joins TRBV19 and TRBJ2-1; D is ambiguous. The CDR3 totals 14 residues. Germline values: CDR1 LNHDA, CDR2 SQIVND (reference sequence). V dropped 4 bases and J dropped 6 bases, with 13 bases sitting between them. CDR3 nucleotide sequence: TGTGCCAGTAGTAGTTTCCGGACGGCCAATGAGCAGTTCTTC. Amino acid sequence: CASSSFRTANEQFF.

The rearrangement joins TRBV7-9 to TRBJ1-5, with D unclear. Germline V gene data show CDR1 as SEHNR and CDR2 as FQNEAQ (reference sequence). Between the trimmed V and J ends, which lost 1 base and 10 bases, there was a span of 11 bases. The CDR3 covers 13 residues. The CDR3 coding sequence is TGTGCCAGCAGCTTAGACATCGAGGGACCCCAGCATTTT. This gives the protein CASSLDIEGPQHF.